These 15 T cell receptor beta chains came from one sample sequenced in a study of cytomegalovirus exposure and HLA in healthy donors. Measured with immunoSEQ multiplex PCR; TCRdb has only the in-frame clones, and not every one. The repertoire holds roughly 56,000 clones, with approximately 92% as singletons. Specimen: PBMCs. Receptors originate from a man in his late teens or twenties in good health and CMV-seronegative.

This chain connects TRBV9 to TRBJ2-3; 7 bases are shared with TRBD2. With 5 bases clipped from V and 1 base from J, the junction kept 13 bases outside the gene matches. The CDR3 contains 17 residues. CDR1 is SGDLS, CDR2 YYNGEE, per germline. The CDR3 is CASSLWAGERGTDTQYF. The CDR3 nucleotides read TGTGCCAGCAGTTTATGGGCGGGAGAGCGAGGCACAGATACGCAGTATTTT.

This chain uses TRBV19 with TRBJ1-4; the D gene is possibly TRBD1 (6 bases). The CDR3 covers 12 residues. Trimming took off 9 bases at V and 5 bases at J, with 10 bases between the two ends. The V gene's germline CDR1 is LNHDA and CDR2 SQIVND (reference sequence). The DNA for the CDR3 is TGTGCCAGCCAGGGGATGAATGAAAAACTGTTTTTT. Residues: CASQGMNEKLFF.

V is TRBV28 and J is TRBJ2-1; TRBD1 matches 9 bases. V dropped 5 bases and J dropped 6; count of bases not matched to a gene: 11. Germline V gene data show CDR1 as MDHEN and CDR2 as SYDVKM. The CDR3 covers 16 residues. The CDR3 bases are TGTGCCAGCAGTCTCTTACAGGGGGCCATTGGCAATGAGCAGTTCTTC. This translates into CASSLLQGAIGNEQFF.

This clone appeared once. The chain links TRBV28 to TRBJ2-7; tentative D call: TRBD1 (5 bases). The germline CDR1 and CDR2 sequences are MDHEN and SYDVKM. CDR3 size: 14 residues. V was shortened by 6 bases and J by 6 bases, with 18 bases between the two germline ends. The CDR3 is CASSIGVASTEQYF. CDR3 in DNA: TGTGCCAGCAGCATAGGGGTGGCGAGTACCGAGCAGTACTTC.

This chain joins TRBV4-1 and TRBJ2-3, with a weak D call TRBD1 (5 bases). Trimming left V 2 bases short and J 4 bases short, with 16 bases between. The CDR3 contains 16 residues. Germline values: CDR1 MGHRA, CDR2 YSYEKL. The CDR3 nucleotides read TGCGCCAGCAGCCAAACGGACACGGCCGAGGCAGATACGCAGTATTTT. This encodes CASSQTDTAEADTQYF.

The genes are TRBV6-1 and TRBJ1-1; 7 bases align to TRBD1. Germline CDR1 is MNHNS and CDR2 is SASEGT. The V and J ends lost 5 bases and 0 bases, in that order; junction bases with no gene match: 6. The CDR3 is made up of 15 amino acids. The CDR3 DNA reads as TGTGCCAGCAGTTCCAAGGGACAGCTGAACACTGAAGCTTTCTTT. As protein: CASSSKGQLNTEAFF.

The sample holds a few counts of this clone. The chain's CDR3 is CATSREPGGTYEQYF. CDR3 nucleotide sequence: TGTGCCACCAGCAGAGAACCCGGGGGTACCTACGAGCAGTACTTC. The genes are TRBV15 and TRBJ2-7; the D gene is possibly TRBD2 (6 bases). V was pared by 0 bases and J by 2 bases, with 11 bases between. Germline loops: CDR1 LNHNV, CDR2 YYDKDF (reference sequence). CDR3 length: 15 residues. The whole variable domain, filled in from reference TRBV15 and TRBJ2-7, reads DAMVIQNPRYQVTQFGKPVTLSCSQTLNHNVMYWYQQKSSQAPKLLFHYYDKDFNNEADTPDNFQSRRPNTSFCFLDIRSPGLGDTAMYLCATSREPGGTYEQYFGPGTRLTVT.

This sequence joins TRBV28 and TRBJ2-7; possible D gene TRBD2, 6 bases. V was pared by 4 bases and J by 2 bases, with 18 bases between. Germline V gene data show CDR1 as MDHEN and CDR2 as SYDVKM. CDR3 length equals 16 residues. CDR3 coding DNA: TGTGCCAGCAGTTCATATGCCGGGACTGGCACCTACGAGCAGTACTTC. It codes for CASSSYAGTGTYEQYF.

This clone has only a few counts. This chain links TRBV7-6 with TRBJ2-7, with TRBD1 identical over 8 bases. Germline V gives CDR1 SGHVS, CDR2 FNYEAQ. V was pared by 5 bases and J by 5 bases, with 2 bases of the junction left unmatched. This CDR3 contains 12 residues. The CDR3 DNA is TGTGCCAGCAGCGACAGGGGTCACGAGCAGTACTTC. This gives the protein CASSDRGHEQYF.

The V and J genes are TRBV27 and TRBJ2-2; possible D gene TRBD2, 5 bases. The V gene lost 5 bases and the J gene lost 5 bases, with 6 bases spanning the gap. CDR3 size: 12 residues. From germline, CDR1 is MNHEY and CDR2 SMNVEV (reference sequence). This chain's CDR3 is CASSRGTGELFF. DNA for the CDR3: TGTGCCAGCAGTCGGGGTACCGGGGAGCTGTTTTTT.

V usage is TRBV2 and J usage is TRBJ1-4, with TRBD1 matching 11 bases. Germline V gives CDR1 SNHLY, CDR2 FYNNEI. The V and J ends lost 7 bases and 1 base, in that order; junction bases with no gene match: 2. There are 15 residues in the CDR3. CDR3 coding DNA: TGTGCCAGCACGGGACAGGGGGTAACTAATGAAAAACTGTTTTTT. Translated, it gives CASTGQGVTNEKLFF. Complete variable domain (other parts from reference TRBV2 and TRBJ1-4): EPEVTQTPSHQVTQMGQEVILRCVPISNHLYFYWYRQILGQKVEFLVSFYNNEISEKSEIFDDQFSVERPDGSNFTLKIRSTKLEDSAMYFCASTGQGVTNEKLFFGSGTQLSVL.

The gene calls are TRBV4-2 and TRBJ2-1; TRBD2 might be the D (6 bases). Per the germline V gene, CDR1 is LGHNA and CDR2 is YNFKEQ. This CDR3 spans 17 amino acids. The germline V and J ends were trimmed by 1 base and 0 bases, with 13 bases remaining between them. As DNA, the CDR3 is TGTGCCAGCAGCCAAGCTCATAGCGGTTCCTCCTACAATGAGCAGTTCTTC. This gives the protein CASSQAHSGSSYNEQFF.

J is TRBJ2-3 and V is TRBV18; TRBD1 might be the D (6 bases). The CDR3 runs to 18 residues. CDR1 is KGHSH and CDR2 is LQKENI in the germline V gene. V was shortened by 6 bases and J by 0 bases, with 22 bases between the two germline ends. This CDR3 reads CASSPLQGTGKSTDTQYF. Here the CDR3 DNA reads TGTGCCAGCTCTCCCTTGCAGGGGACCGGGAAGAGCACAGATACGCAGTATTTT.

The rearrangement uses TRBV19 and TRBJ1-5; 8 positions agree with TRBD1. Germline CDR1 reads LNHDA; CDR2 reads SQIVND (reference sequence). V lost 4 bases to trimming and J lost 2 bases; unmatched junction nucleotides: 4. This CDR3 has 15 residues. CDR3 bases: TGTGCCAGTAGTACAGGGGGCAGGGGCAATCAGCCCCAGCATTTT. Amino acids: CASSTGGRGNQPQHF.

The V call is TRBV11-2, the J call TRBJ1-4; D uncertain. Trimming removed 5 bases from V and 7 bases from J, with 14 bases in between. The CDR3 length is 14 residues. CDR1 is SGHAT and CDR2 is FQNNGV in the germline V gene. The CDR3 DNA reads TGTGCCAGCAGCGCGACTCGGCGGGGTGAAAAACTGTTTTTT. This codes for CASSATRRGEKLFF.